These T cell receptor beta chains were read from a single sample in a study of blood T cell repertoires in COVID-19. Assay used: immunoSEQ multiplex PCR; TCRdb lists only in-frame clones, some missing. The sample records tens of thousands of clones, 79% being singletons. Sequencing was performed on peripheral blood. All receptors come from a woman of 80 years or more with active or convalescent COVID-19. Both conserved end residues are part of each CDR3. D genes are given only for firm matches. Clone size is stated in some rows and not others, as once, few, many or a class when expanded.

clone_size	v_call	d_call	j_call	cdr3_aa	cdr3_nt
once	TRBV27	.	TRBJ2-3	CASSLITDTQYF	TGTGCCAGCAGTCTAATTACAGATACGCAGTATTTT
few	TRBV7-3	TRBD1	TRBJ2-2	CASSLFVGTGGDTGELFF	TGTGCCAGCAGCTTATTCGTTGGGACAGGGGGAGACACCGGGGAGCTGTTTTTT
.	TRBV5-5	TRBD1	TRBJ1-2	CASSLGTVTGYGYTF	TGTGCCAGCAGCCTCGGGACAGTGACGGGCTATGGCTACACCTTC
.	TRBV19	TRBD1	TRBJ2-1	CASSRVLGTGVNEQFF	TGTGCCAGTAGTAGGGTATTGGGGACAGGGGTAAATGAGCAGTTCTTC
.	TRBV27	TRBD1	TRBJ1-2	CASSPFPPGQDDYGYTF	TGTGCCAGCAGTCCCTTCCCCCCGGGACAGGACGACTATGGCTACACCTTC
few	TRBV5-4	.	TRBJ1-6	CASSPSGGGNSPLHF	TGTGCCAGCAGCCCCTCGGGGGGTGGTAATTCACCCCTCCACTTT
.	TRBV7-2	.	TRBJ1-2	CASSLGGGGPALSGYTF	TGTGCCAGCAGCTTAGGGGGGGGCGGCCCCGCCCTTAGTGGCTACACCTTC
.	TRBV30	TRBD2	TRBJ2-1	CAWREPGLAGVMQFF	TGTGCCTGGAGAGAACCGGGACTAGCCGGGGTTATGCAGTTCTTC
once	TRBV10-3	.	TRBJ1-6	CAISEPGSYNSPLHF	TGTGCCATCAGTGAGCCGGGGTCCTATAATTCACCCCTCCACTTT
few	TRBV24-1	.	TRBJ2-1	CATSEPTSSHNEQFF	TGTGCCACCAGTGAACCTACTAGCTCCCACAATGAGCAGTTCTTC
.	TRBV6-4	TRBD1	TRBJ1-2	CASSLTGGLPPGGYTF	TGTGCCAGCAGCTTGACAGGGGGCCTTCCCCCAGGCGGCTACACCTTC
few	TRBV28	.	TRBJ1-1	CASSFMIFGGVMNTEAFF	TGTGCCAGCAGTTTTATGATATTTGGAGGGGTAATGAACACTGAAGCTTTCTTT
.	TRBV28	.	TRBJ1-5	CASSRPNQGSGQPQHF	TGTGCCAGCAGTCGACCGAATCAGGGTTCCGGGCAGCCCCAGCATTTT
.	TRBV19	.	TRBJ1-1	CASSIPAGSNTEAFF	TGTGCCAGTAGTATTCCCGCAGGGTCGAACACTGAAGCTTTCTTT
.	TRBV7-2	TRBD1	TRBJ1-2	CASSFDRGKNYGYTF	TGTGCCAGCAGCTTTGACAGGGGGAAGAACTATGGCTACACCTTC
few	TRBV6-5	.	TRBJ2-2	CASSYGQGIGELFF	TGTGCCAGCAGTTACGGTCAGGGAATCGGGGAGCTGTTTTTT
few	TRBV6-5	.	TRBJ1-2	CASSYGGTYGYTF	TGTGCCAGCAGTTATGGAGGGACCTATGGCTACACCTTC
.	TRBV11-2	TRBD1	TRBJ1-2	CASTQGDLYGYTF	TGTGCCTCGACACAGGGGGACCTTTATGGCTACACCTTC
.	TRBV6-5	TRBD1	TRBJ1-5	CASSLTGYSNQPQHF	TGTGCCAGCAGCCTGACAGGGTATAGCAATCAGCCCCAGCATTTT
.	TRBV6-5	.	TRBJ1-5	CATKRTPDQPQHF	TGTGCCACAAAAAGGACACCGGATCAGCCCCAGCATTTT
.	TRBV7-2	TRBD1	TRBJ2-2	CASSVGQGNTGELFF	TGTGCCAGCAGCGTGGGACAGGGGAACACCGGGGAGCTGTTTTTT
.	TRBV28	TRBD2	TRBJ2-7	CASSRLAVGFYEQYF	TGTGCCAGCAGCAGACTAGCGGTTGGGTTCTACGAGCAGTACTTC
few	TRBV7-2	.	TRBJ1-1	CASSLTRTEAFF	TGTGCCAGCAGCTTAACTAGAACTGAAGCTTTCTTT
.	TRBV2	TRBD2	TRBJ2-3	CASSETWGGTDTQYF	TGTGCCAGCAGTGAAACGTGGGGGGGAACAGATACGCAGTATTTT
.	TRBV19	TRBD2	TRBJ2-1	CASSFTSGVSGEQFF	TGTGCCAGTAGTTTCACTAGCGGGGTATCGGGTGAGCAGTTCTTC
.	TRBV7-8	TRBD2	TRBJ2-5	CASSDLAVETQYF	TGTGCCAGCAGCGATCTAGCGGTGGAGACCCAGTACTTC
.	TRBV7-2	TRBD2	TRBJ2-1	CASSWTSGGAYNEQFF	TGTGCCAGCAGCTGGACTAGCGGGGGAGCTTACAATGAGCAGTTCTTC
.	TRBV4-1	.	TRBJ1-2	CASSQEGTRDGYTF	TGCGCCAGCAGCCAAGAAGGGACTAGGGATGGCTACACCTTC
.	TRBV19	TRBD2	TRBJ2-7	CATAYGGTYEQYF	TGTGCCACGGCCTACGGGGGGACCTACGAGCAGTACTTC
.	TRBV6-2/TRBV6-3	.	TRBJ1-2	CASRPDRKYGYTF	TGTGCCAGCAGGCCTGACAGGAAGTATGGCTACACCTTC
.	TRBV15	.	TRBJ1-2	CATSTDRSPGISYTF	TGTGCCACCAGCACCGATCGGTCCCCGGGTATTAGCTACACCTTC
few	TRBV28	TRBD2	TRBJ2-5	CASSHQTSGRQTQYF	TGTGCCAGCAGCCATCAGACTAGCGGGAGGCAGACCCAGTACTTC
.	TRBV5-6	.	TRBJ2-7	CASSLRWGQTYEQYF	TGTGCCAGCAGCTTGAGGTGGGGCCAGACCTACGAGCAGTACTTC
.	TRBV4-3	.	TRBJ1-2	CASSQDAEANYGYTF	TGCGCCAGCAGCCAAGACGCGGAAGCTAACTATGGCTACACCTTC
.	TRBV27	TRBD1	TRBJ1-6	CASSRDRGPYNSPLHF	TGTGCCAGCAGCCGAGACAGGGGTCCCTATAATTCACCCCTCCACTTT
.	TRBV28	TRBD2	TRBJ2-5	CASSPPTSGRQETQYF	TGTGCCAGCAGCCCACCTACTAGCGGGAGGCAAGAGACCCAGTACTTC
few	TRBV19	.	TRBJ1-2	CASSYTSGYTF	TGTGCCAGTAGTTATACAAGTGGCTACACCTTC
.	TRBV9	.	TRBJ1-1	CASSSRQGRGLDTEAFF	TGTGCCAGCAGCTCCCGTCAGGGGCGGGGGTTGGACACTGAAGCTTTCTTT
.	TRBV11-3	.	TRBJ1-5	CASSHGGPPECCNQPQHF	TGTGCCAGCAGTCACGGGGGGCCCCCGGAGTGTTGCAATCAGCCCCAGCATTTT
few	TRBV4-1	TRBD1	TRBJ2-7	CASSQSIPPTGVSYEQYF	TGCGCCAGCAGCCAATCAATCCCCCCGACAGGGGTTTCCTACGAGCAGTACTTC
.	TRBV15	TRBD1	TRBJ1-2	CATAFNRGDYGYTF	TGTGCCACCGCTTTCAACAGGGGGGATTATGGCTACACCTTC
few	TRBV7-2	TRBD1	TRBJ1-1	CASSLMGQGVTEAFF	TGTGCCAGCAGCTTAATGGGACAGGGGGTCACTGAAGCTTTCTTT
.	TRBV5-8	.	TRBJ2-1	CASSLLPADTYNEQFF	TGTGCCAGCAGCTTACTTCCCGCGGATACCTACAATGAGCAGTTCTTC
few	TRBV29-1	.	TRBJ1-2	CSVEAPPRRPGSYTF	TGCAGCGTTGAAGCCCCGCCCCGGCGTCCGGGGAGCTACACCTTC
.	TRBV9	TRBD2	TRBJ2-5	CASSVGPILALGTQYF	TGTGCCAGCAGCGTAGGCCCAATACTAGCGCTTGGGACCCAGTACTTC
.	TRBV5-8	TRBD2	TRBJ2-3	CASSLERGLSDTQYF	TGTGCCAGCAGCTTGGAGCGGGGGCTGTCAGATACGCAGTATTTT